The source of this T cell receptor (beta chain) is a study of blood T cell repertoires in COVID-19. Overall study context: Donors in the United States, Italy and Spain gave samples during acute or convalescent COVID-19.

CDR3 length: 16 amino acids. Germline assignment: CDR1 MNHEY and CDR2 SVGEGT. V lost 2 bases, J lost 0 bases, and 11 bases lay in between. TCRdb's copy holds only in-frame clones and misses some; the assay was immunoSEQ multiplex PCR. The sample includes around 250,000 clones, about 90% seen only once; the top ten take approximately 1.2%. Clinical histories supplied by participants themselves formed the basis of cohort assignment. This clone came up once. Material: PBMCs or T cells enriched from blood (not recorded which). The genes are TRBV6-2 or TRBV6-3 and TRBJ1-5; D is unresolved. This clonotype was obtained from a human donor in a cohort exposed to, infected with or recovered from COVID-19 (not recorded which). The donor label of this sample is uncertain. CDR3 loop: CASSYIPVLSNQPQHF. The CDR3 DNA follows: TGTGCCAGCAGTTACATCCCAGTCCTTAGCAATCAGCCCCAGCATTTT.